This T cell receptor beta chain comes out of a study of blood T cell repertoires in COVID-19. Study-level information: Some COVID-19 samples were acute and others convalescent; all came from the United States, Italy and Spain. The analysed material was cDNA or gDNA that came from T cells, B-cell-depleted T cells, or PBMCs.

The CDR3 is made up of 12 amino acids. The germline gives CDR1 SEHNR, CDR2 FQNEAQ (reference sequence). V dropped 1 base and J dropped 6 bases, with 6 bases sitting between them. In the authors' workflow: Reference gene primer amplification gave nucleated cell count estimates. The data were produced by immunoSEQ multiplex PCR, yet TCRdb's version contains in-frame clones alone and is incomplete. V, J and clone size were drawn from that table, and D and trimming were deduced from the DNA. The sample shows tens of thousands of clones, about 81% of them seen only once. The material sequenced was peripheral blood. This receptor was taken from a human donor in a cohort sampled during active COVID-19. The rearrangement links TRBV7-9 to TRBJ1-1; D call uncertain. This chain's CDR3 is CASSLVGPEAFF. CDR3 bases: TGTGCCAGCAGCTTAGTGGGCCCTGAAGCTTTCTTT.